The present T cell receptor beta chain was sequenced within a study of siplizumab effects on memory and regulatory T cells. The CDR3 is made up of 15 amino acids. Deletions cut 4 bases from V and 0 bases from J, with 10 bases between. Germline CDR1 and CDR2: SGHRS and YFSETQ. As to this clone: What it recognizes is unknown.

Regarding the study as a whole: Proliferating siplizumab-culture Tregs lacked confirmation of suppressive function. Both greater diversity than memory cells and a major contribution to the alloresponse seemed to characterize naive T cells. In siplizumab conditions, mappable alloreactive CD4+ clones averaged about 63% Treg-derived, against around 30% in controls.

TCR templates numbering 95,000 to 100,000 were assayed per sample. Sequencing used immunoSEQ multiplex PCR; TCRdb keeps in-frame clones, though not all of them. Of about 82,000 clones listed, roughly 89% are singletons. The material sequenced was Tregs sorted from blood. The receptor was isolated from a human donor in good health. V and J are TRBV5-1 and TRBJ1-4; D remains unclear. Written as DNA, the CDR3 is TGCGCCAGCAGCGCCAACGGTGCAACTAATGAAAAACTGTTTTTT. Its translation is CASSANGATNEKLFF.